The 25 T cell receptor beta chains below were found in one sample sequenced in a study of liver allograft versus peripheral blood T cells. For the study at large: Blood and transplanted-liver T cell receptor repertoires from recipients were compared.

MiXCR, applied by TCRdb to the reads, yields one record per CDR3 protein. The sample consists of about 1,900 distinct CDR3 sequences, 18% of them appearing once. These receptors came from a human patient who had a liver transplant. Some T cells may have come from the graft donor.

At least ten counts were recorded for this clonotype. The rearrangement joins TRBV19 to TRBJ2-7, with a possible D match to TRBD2 (5 bases). This CDR3 has 13 amino acids. CDR1 and CDR2 (germline): LNHDA, SQIVND (reference sequence). Trimming removed 1 base at V and 3 bases at J, with 7 bases between. CDR3 DNA: TGTGCCAGTAGTATAGGCGGGTTCTACGAGCAGTACTTC. Its protein is CASSIGGFYEQYF.

The sample holds many counts of this clonotype. The rearrangement joins TRBV11-2 to TRBJ1-2; D remains unclear. Germline V gene lookup returns CDR1 SGHAT and CDR2 FQNNGV. The V end lost 0 bases, the J end lost 4 bases, and 15 bases lay between the germline ends. The CDR3 has 16 residues. The DNA for the CDR3 is TGTGCCAGCAGCTTAGATGGGCAGGCAGTCCTCTATGGCTACACCTTC. As protein: CASSLDGQAVLYGYTF.

This clonotype ranks as medium-sized. The chain carries TRBV10-3 and TRBJ2-7; no clear D. With 5 bases removed from V and 2 bases from J, the gap between germline ends came to 13 bases. Germline V gene sequence: CDR1 ENHRY, CDR2 SYGVKD. CDR3 length: 14 residues. The CDR3 nucleotides are TGTGCCATCAGTTCCCTCTACGGCCCCTACGAGCAGTACTTC. Its protein product is CAISSLYGPYEQYF.

This clonotype counts as medium-sized. The chain joins TRBV13 to TRBJ1-1; 7 bases agree with TRBD1. This CDR3 is 16 amino acids long. Germline V gene data show CDR1 as PRHDT and CDR2 as FYEKMQ (reference sequence). The V segment lost 5 bases and the J segment 4 bases; nucleotides outside the gene matches: 13. The CDR3 nucleotides are TGTGCCAGCAGCGATAGTCAACAGGGGCTGAGCACTGAAGCTTTCTTT. Its translation: CASSDSQQGLSTEAFF.

This clonotype is labeled as medium-sized. CDR3 nucleotide sequence: TGTGCCAGCAGTTTGGTCCCCGGGACAGGGGCAGCCTTCGCTTTCTTT. It is translated as CASSLVPGTGAAFAFF. This chain links TRBV6-5 with TRBJ1-1; 10 nucleotides match TRBD1. CDR1 is MNHEY and CDR2 is SVGAGI in the germline V gene. The ends lost 4 bases at V and 11 bases at J; junction bases unmatched: 16. The CDR3 runs 16 residues.

Relative to its sample, this clonotype is medium-sized. This chain links TRBV27 with TRBJ2-6; D remains unclear. The CDR3 consists of 19 residues. V lost 2 bases and J 0 bases, leaving 17 bases between the germline ends. Germline CDR1 reads MNHEY; CDR2 reads SMNVEV (reference sequence). CDR3 sequence: CASSLEAGYPFSGANVLTF. CDR3 in DNA: TGTGCCAGCAGTTTAGAGGCAGGCTATCCATTCTCTGGGGCCAACGTCCTGACTTTC.

The chain links TRBV27 to TRBJ2-7; 7 nucleotides align to TRBD1. The CDR3 sequence is 15 residues long. The germline gives CDR1 MNHEY, CDR2 SMNVEV (reference sequence). J was trimmed by 0 bases and V by 8 bases; bases with no gene match: 10. CDR3 region: CASGLGQVLSYEQYF. CDR3 sequence (DNA): TGTGCCAGCGGTCTTGGACAGGTACTCTCCTACGAGCAGTACTTC.

This clonotype is medium-sized by share. CDR3 residues: CASSSLPGLPNEQFF. CDR3 bases: TGTGCCAGCAGTTCCCTCCCGGGCCTTCCCAATGAGCAGTTCTTC. The chain links TRBV28 to TRBJ2-1; D not certain. The CDR3 length is 15 residues. CDR1 and CDR2 (germline): MDHEN, SYDVKM. With 4 bases removed from V and 6 bases from J, the gap between germline ends came to 16 bases. Using reference TRBV28 and TRBJ2-1 for the parts outside the CDR3, the full variable domain is DVKVTQSSRYLVKRTGEKVFLECVQDMDHENMFWYRQDPGLGLRLIYFSYDVKMKEKGDIPEGYSVSREKKERFSLILESASTNQTSMYLCASSSLPGLPNEQFFGPGTRLTVL.

By share of the sample, this clonotype is medium-sized. V gene TRBV27 combines with J gene TRBJ1-3; maybe TRBD1 (6 bases). The CDR3 consists of 13 residues. Germline CDR1 and CDR2: MNHEY and SMNVEV (reference sequence). V gave up 9 bases and J gave up 4 bases, with 13 bases separating them. DNA for the CDR3: TGTGCCAGTACTACAGGGTCCGGAAACACCATATATTTT. This translates into CASTTGSGNTIYF.

This clonotype is labeled as medium-sized (0.01 to 0.1%). The gene calls are TRBV5-6 and TRBJ1-1; no clear D gene. V was trimmed by 2 bases and J by 4 bases, leaving 6 bases between them. The CDR3 consists of 12 residues. CDR1 SGHDT and CDR2 YYEEEE come from the germline V gene. The DNA of the CDR3 is TGTGCCAGCAGCTTCGGTGCCACTGAAGCTTTCTTT. Translating gives CASSFGATEAFF.

Relative to its sample, this clonotype is medium-sized. The CDR3 region has the DNA TGTGCCAGCAGTGATGCGCCAGGGGGTAGTAACGAGCAGTACTTC. Translating it yields CASSDAPGGSNEQYF. This chain uses TRBV6-1 with TRBJ2-7; 7 bases line up with TRBD1. The CDR3 consists of 15 residues. V was pared by 3 bases and J by 5 bases, with 10 bases of the junction left unmatched. Germline V gives CDR1 MNHNS, CDR2 SASEGT.

This clonotype is labeled as medium-sized. CDR3 in DNA: TGTGCCAGCAGCTCGCACAGGGACTACGAGCAGTACTTC. Amino acids: CASSSHRDYEQYF. The chain couples TRBV13 to TRBJ2-7; tentative D call: TRBD1 (6 bases). V dropped 4 bases and J dropped 3 bases, with 10 bases sitting between them. This CDR3 is 13 amino acids long. CDR1 is PRHDT and CDR2 is FYEKMQ in the germline V gene (reference sequence).

In its sample, this clonotype is medium-sized. This sequence joins TRBV6-5 and TRBJ1-6; TRBD1 is a possible D gene (5 bases). The V end lost 5 bases, the J end lost 1 base, and 18 bases lay between the germline ends. Per the germline V gene, CDR1 is MNHEY and CDR2 is SVGAGI. CDR3 length: 18 residues. The CDR3, as DNA: TGTGCCAGCAGTGAAAACCAGGGCTTGTGGTCCTATAATTCACCCCTCCACTTT. Translation: CASSENQGLWSYNSPLHF.

With respect to this clonotype: At one boundary the junction diverges from the germline segment, which might be a read error. The chain recombines TRBV15 with TRBJ1-2; D might be TRBD1 (6 bases). The V gene's germline CDR1 is LNHNV and CDR2 YYDKDF (reference sequence). CDR3 length equals 15 residues. DNA of the CDR3: TGTGCCACCAGCAGAGATCTGACAGGCAACTATTGCTACACCTTC. Translated: CATSRDLTGNYCYTF.

This clonotype has more than one count but fewer than ten. The chain combines TRBV19 with TRBJ2-3; TRBD2 might be the D (6 bases). This CDR3 is built from 14 residues. Germline V lookup: CDR1 LNHDA, CDR2 SQIVND (reference sequence). Trimming stripped 5 bases from V and 0 bases from J, with 9 bases between. CDR3 region: CASSLGLSTDTQYF. CDR3 in DNA: TGTGCCAGTAGTTTGGGACTGAGCACAGATACGCAGTATTTT.

In its sample, this clonotype is medium-sized. The genes are TRBV19 and TRBJ1-1; D may be TRBD1 (5 bases). V lost 4 bases and J 1 base, leaving 10 bases between the germline ends. The germline V gene has CDR1 LNHDA and CDR2 SQIVND (reference sequence). The CDR3 loop spans 14 amino acids. The CDR3 DNA reads TGTGCCAGTAGTACCATCACAGGGAACACTGAAGCTTTCTTT. Its protein is CASSTITGNTEAFF.

By sample fraction, this clonotype is medium-sized (0.01 to 0.1%). V usage is TRBV6-5 and J usage is TRBJ2-2; unclear D gene. With 2 bases removed from V and 0 bases from J, the gap between germline ends came to 7 bases. The CDR3 totals 15 residues. Germline CDR1 reads MNHEY; CDR2 reads SVGAGI. The DNA for the CDR3 is TGTGCCAGCAGTTACGATGGGTCGAACACCGGGGAGCTGTTTTTT. It codes for CASSYDGSNTGELFF.

This clonotype has just a few counts. This chain joins TRBV27 and TRBJ1-3; 7 positions match TRBD1. V dropped 5 bases and J dropped 4; count of bases not matched to a gene: 5. The CDR3 runs 14 residues. Germline assignment: CDR1 MNHEY and CDR2 SMNVEV (reference sequence). This CDR3 reads CASSLTDRGNTIYF. CDR3 DNA: TGTGCCAGCAGTCTAACGGACAGGGGAAACACCATATATTTT.

By share, this clonotype counts as large. The chain has TRBV5-6 and TRBJ1-1, with D hard to call. Per germline, CDR1 SGHDT and CDR2 YYEEEE. CDR3 length equals 15 residues. The V end was cut by 0 bases, the J end by 4 bases, with 13 bases between. The DNA for the CDR3 is TGTGCCAGCAGCTTGGAAATGGCTGGAAGCACTGAAGCTTTCTTT. This encodes CASSLEMAGSTEAFF. Variable domain in full (rest from reference TRBV5-6 and TRBJ1-1): DAGVTQSPTHLIKTRGQQVTLRCSPKSGHDTVSWYQQALGQGPQFIFQYYEEEERQRGNFPDRFSGHQFPNYSSELNVNALLLGDSALYLCASSLEMAGSTEAFFGQGTRLTVV.

In nucleotides, the CDR3 is TGTGCCAGCAGTTCTGGGACGGCCGTTCGTGGAAACACCATATATTTT. Protein: CASSSGTAVRGNTIYF. The gene calls are TRBV5-4 and TRBJ1-3; TRBD1 is a possible D gene (5 bases). There are 16 residues in the CDR3. V lost 5 bases and J 3 bases, leaving 18 bases between the germline ends. Germline V gene lookup returns CDR1 SGHNT and CDR2 YYREEE (reference sequence).

This clonotype has just one count. This clone may be a read error of a much larger clone one base away. The rearrangement links TRBV9 to TRBJ1-6, with D uncertain. The CDR3 spans 15 residues. CDR1 and CDR2 from the germline V gene are SGDLS and YYNGEE. In DNA form, the CDR3 reads TGTGCCAGCAGCGAGGAGACGGGCATAGGTTCACCCTTCCACTTT. Protein sequence: CASSEETGIGSPFHF.

J is TRBJ2-7 and V is TRBV28; TRBD2 is a possible D gene (6 bases). Germline loops: CDR1 MDHEN, CDR2 SYDVKM. The V end lost 2 bases, the J end lost 1 base, and 15 bases lay between the germline ends. The CDR3 loop spans 16 amino acids. This CDR3 reads CASSLVEGLGSYEQYF. DNA of the CDR3: TGTGCCAGCAGTTTAGTGGAGGGTTTAGGGTCCTACGAGCAGTACTTC.

The genes are TRBV20-1 and TRBJ1-4, with 7 bases identical to TRBD1. V shed 6 bases, J shed 7 bases, and the junction held 14 bases outside the gene matches. The CDR3 consists of 15 residues. Per germline, CDR1 DFQATT and CDR2 SNEGSKA (reference sequence). In nucleotides, the CDR3 is TGCAGTGCCACGGGGGTCAGGGGGAGGCGTGAAAAACTGTTTTTT. Its protein is CSATGVRGRREKLFF.

By share, this clonotype ranks as medium-sized. V usage is TRBV30 and J usage is TRBJ1-2; unclear D gene. Germline-derived CDR1 and CDR2 are GTSNPN and SVGIG (reference sequence). The CDR3 length is 16 residues. V lost 3 bases, J lost 4 bases, and 21 bases lay in between. The CDR3 nucleotides are TGTGCCTGGAGCGCTAACCCAGGAACTGGGTCCTATGGCTACACCTTC. Translation gives CAWSANPGTGSYGYTF.

This clonotype came up once. This may be a read error, as it is one base from a much larger clone. The J gene is TRBJ1-4, the V gene TRBV10-3, with 7 bases identical to TRBD1. CDR1 ENHRY and CDR2 SYGVKD come from the germline V gene. The CDR3 is 21 amino acids. Trimming took 5 bases from V and 0 from J; bases not matched to a gene: 21. The CDR3 is CAISYYPPTGRSYATNEKLFF. DNA for the CDR3: TGTGCCATCAGTTACTATCCGCCGACAGGGCGCTCATATGCAACTAATGAAAAACTGTTTTTT.